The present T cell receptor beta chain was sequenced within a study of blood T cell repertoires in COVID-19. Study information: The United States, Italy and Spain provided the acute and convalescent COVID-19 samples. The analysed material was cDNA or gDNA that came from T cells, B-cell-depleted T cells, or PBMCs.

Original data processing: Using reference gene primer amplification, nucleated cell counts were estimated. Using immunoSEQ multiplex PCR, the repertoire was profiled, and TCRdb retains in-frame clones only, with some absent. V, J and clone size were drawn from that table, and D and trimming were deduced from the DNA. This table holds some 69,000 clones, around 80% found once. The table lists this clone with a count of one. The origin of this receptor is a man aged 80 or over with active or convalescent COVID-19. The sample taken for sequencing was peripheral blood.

Here the CDR3 reads CASSQEVVQGRPLSSYNEQFF. The CDR3 nucleotides read TGCGCCAGCAGCCAAGAAGTGGTACAGGGTCGACCTTTGAGCTCCTACAATGAGCAGTTCTTC. V is TRBV4-1 and J is TRBJ2-1, with TRBD1 as a possible D gene (6 bases). The CDR3 runs to 21 residues. V lost 0 bases and J 0 bases, leaving 24 bases between the germline ends. The germline CDR1 and CDR2 sequences are MGHRA and YSYEKL.